This T cell receptor beta chain was retrieved from a study of blood T cell repertoires in COVID-19. Turning to the study itself: Sites in the United States, Italy and Spain provided acute and convalescent COVID-19 samples.

Per the original data handling: Reference gene primer amplification yielded estimated nucleated cell counts. Sequencing used immunoSEQ multiplex PCR; TCRdb keeps in-frame clones, though not all of them. The D gene and trimming were derived from the DNA, and the V and J assignments and clone size from that table. Among fewer than 300,000 clones listed, around 90% were seen once. The germline CDR1 and CDR2 sequences are DFQATT and SNEGSKA (reference sequence). V was trimmed by 6 bases and J by 3 bases, leaving 9 bases between them. The CDR3 sequence is 11 residues long. Participants came from about 24 US areas, aged about 18 to 89 years. Each recovered donor of Cohort 3 presented with two negative PCRs, clearance, or symptom resolution.

The V gene is TRBV20-1, the J gene TRBJ2-7, with no clear D. The TCR sequence derives from a woman in her twenties or thirties who had recovered from COVID-19. The specimen sequenced was PBMCs or T cells enriched from blood (not recorded which). The DNA for the CDR3 is TGCAGTGCAGAGCAACGCTACGAGCAGTACTTC. Its protein is CSAEQRYEQYF.